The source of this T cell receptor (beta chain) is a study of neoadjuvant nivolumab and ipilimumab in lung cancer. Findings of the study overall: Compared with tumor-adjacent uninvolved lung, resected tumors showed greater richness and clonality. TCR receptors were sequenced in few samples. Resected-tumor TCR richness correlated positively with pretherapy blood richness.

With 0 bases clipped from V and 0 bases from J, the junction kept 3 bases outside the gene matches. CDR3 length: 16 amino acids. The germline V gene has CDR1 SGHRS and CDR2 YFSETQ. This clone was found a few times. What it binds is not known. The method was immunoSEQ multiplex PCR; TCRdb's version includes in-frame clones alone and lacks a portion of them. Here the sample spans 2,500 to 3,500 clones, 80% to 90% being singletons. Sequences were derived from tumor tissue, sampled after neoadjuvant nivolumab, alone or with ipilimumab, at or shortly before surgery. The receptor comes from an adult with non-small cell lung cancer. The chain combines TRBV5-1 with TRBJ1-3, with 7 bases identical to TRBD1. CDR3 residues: CASSLGQGGSGNTIYF. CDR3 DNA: TGCGCCAGCAGCTTGGGGCAGGGGGGCTCTGGAAACACCATATATTTT.